This T cell receptor beta chain was found in a study of siplizumab effects on memory and regulatory T cells. Study conclusions and caveats: Fewer alloreactive sequences mapped to unstimulated CD4+ memory cells under siplizumab.

Every sample had 95,000 to 100,000 of its TCR templates assayed. Only in-frame clones appear in the TCRdb table, and some are missing; sequencing was by immunoSEQ multiplex PCR. The data show over 90,000 clones, with about 94% seen just once and 0.85% to 1.2% held by the top ten. This clone was detected only once. As yet, its antigen is unknown. The germline V gene encodes CDR1 SGHRS and CDR2 YFSETQ. The CDR3 totals 13 residues. V lost 4 bases, J lost 2 bases, and 9 bases lay in between. The chain carries TRBV5-1 and TRBJ2-5; D unresolved. The sequence was obtained from a human donor in good health. Sequenced input: CD4+ T cells sorted from blood. CDR3 nucleotide sequence: TGCGCCAGCAGCCAGACGGATCAAGAGACCCAGTACTTC. Translating it yields CASSQTDQETQYF.